This entry is about one T cell receptor (beta chain). No antigen is known for it. This record belongs to a study of beta chain features in type 1 diabetes. In the study overall: The patient and healthy donor groups were comparable for age, gender and cell yields.

Sequenced material consisted of expressed TCRB transcripts (all of the isolated RNA was reverse transcribed). Data came from immunoSEQ multiplex PCR; TCRdb stores just in-frame clones and leaves some out. The sample consists of fewer than 55,000 clones, around 40% of them appearing once. Study-wide points: VDJ junctions from type 1 diabetes patients carried fewer insertions and larger deletions. Researchers report that Type 1 diabetes patients had moderately but significantly shorter TCRB CDR3s across all four CD4+ subsets.

The specimen sequenced was Tregs from blood. This TCR was sampled from a man in his thirties or forties with type 1 diabetes.

CDR3 DNA: TGTGCCAGCAGACCTGCGGGGGGCTACACTGAAGCTTTCTTT. Residues: CASRPAGGYTEAFF. V and J are TRBV7-2 and TRBJ1-1; D is possibly TRBD1 (6 bases). Trimming took off 6 bases at V and 3 bases at J, with 14 bases between the two ends. The CDR3 is 14 amino acids. The germline gives CDR1 SGHTA, CDR2 FQGNSA. The entire variable domain, with the rest obtained from reference TRBV7-2 and TRBJ1-1, is as follows: GAGVSQSPSNKVTEKGKDVELRCDPISGHTALYWYRQSLGQGLEFLIYFQGNSAPDKSGLPSDRFSAERTGGSVSTLTIQRTQQEDSAVYLCASRPAGGYTEAFFGQGTRLTVV.